The clone carrying this TCR beta chain was observed at least ten times. Its specificity is unknown. Unique molecular identifiers were incorporated when the TCRbeta library was constructed. TCRdb recomputed calls from the PCR reads with MiXCR, one row per CDR3 protein. The sample holds 44,000 or so distinct CDR3 sequences, approximately 8.7% seen once. This CDR3 has 13 amino acids. Trimming shortened V by 2 bases and J by 4 bases, and 8 bases separated the two germline ends. Germline V gene lookup returns CDR1 SGHNT and CDR2 YYREEE (reference sequence). This sample was included in a study of T-cell reconstitution after alpha-beta-depleted transplantation in children. Study-level points and caveats: The origin of alpha-beta T cells about two months after transplant was reportedly several hundred expanded graft clones.

The chain has TRBV5-4 and TRBJ2-3, with D perhaps matching TRBD2 (6 bases). The TCR originated in a male patient between 2 and 15 years old who had a stem cell transplant for chronic granulomatous disease, so the T cells may come from the graft donor. Sequenced here: PBMCs, mostly from graft donor cells, sampled 60 days after TCRalphabeta/CD19-depleted stem cell transplant. CDR3 sequence: CASSFPSADTQYF. DNA of the CDR3: TGTGCCAGCAGCTTTCCTAGCGCAGATACGCAGTATTTT.